The 24 T cell receptor beta chains below all came from one sample that was sequenced in a study of blood T cell repertoires in COVID-19. Only in-frame clones appear in the TCRdb table, and some are missing; sequencing was by immunoSEQ multiplex PCR. The sample lists fewer than 200,000 clones, 84% seen once, with approximately 12% in the top ten. The sequenced sample consisted of PBMCs or T cells enriched from blood (not recorded which). The receptors shown here come from a middle-aged man who had recovered from COVID-19.

This chain connects TRBV2 to TRBJ2-1, with 7 bases matching TRBD2. The V gene end was trimmed by 6 bases and the J gene end by 2 bases; junction bases not matched to a gene: 4. Germline CDR1 SNHLY, CDR2 FYNNEI. The CDR3 totals 14 residues. As DNA, the CDR3 is TGTGCCAGCAGCGGTGGGAGGGCCTACAATGAGCAGTTCTTC. Translation gives CASSGGRAYNEQFF.

This sequence joins TRBV19 and TRBJ1-5, with D possibly being TRBD1 (6 bases). With 4 bases removed from V and 4 bases from J, the gap between germline ends came to 11 bases. Germline V CDR1 and CDR2: LNHDA, SQIVND (reference sequence). The CDR3 extends over 14 amino acids. CDR3 in amino acids: CASSREQGNQPQHF. The CDR3 DNA sequence: TGTGCCAGTAGTAGGGAACAGGGTAATCAGCCCCAGCATTTT.

This clone was seen a handful of times. The CDR3 region is CASSLRTTGGREAFF. In nucleotides, the CDR3 is TGTGCCAGCAGCTTGCGGACCACAGGGGGCCGGGAAGCTTTCTTT. This chain links TRBV5-8 with TRBJ1-1; TRBD1 agrees at 9 bases. The CDR3 runs to 15 residues. Germline values: CDR1 SGHTS, CDR2 YDEGEE. Trimming removed 1 base from V and 8 bases from J; junction bases left unmatched: 9.

The CDR3: CASRLRDRDTEAFF. CDR3 bases: TGCGCCAGCAGACTCAGGGATCGGGACACTGAAGCTTTCTTT. This sequence joins TRBV5-1 and TRBJ1-1; D may be TRBD1 (5 bases). The V gene's germline CDR1 is SGHRS and CDR2 YFSETQ. The V and J ends lost 5 bases and 3 bases respectively, with 14 bases between them. The CDR3 is made up of 14 amino acids.

The CDR3 sequence is CASSLWGTVNTEAFF. CDR3 nucleotide sequence: TGTGCCAGCAGCTTGTGGGGGACAGTGAACACTGAAGCTTTCTTT. The chain carries TRBV5-6 and TRBJ1-1, with 7 positions matching TRBD1. This CDR3 is 15 amino acids long. With 1 base clipped from V and 0 bases from J, the junction kept 3 bases outside the gene matches. Germline V CDR1 and CDR2: SGHDT, YYEEEE. Drawing the rest from reference TRBV5-6 and TRBJ1-1, the complete variable domain is DAGVTQSPTHLIKTRGQQVTLRCSPKSGHDTVSWYQQALGQGPQFIFQYYEEEERQRGNFPDRFSGHQFPNYSSELNVNALLLGDSALYLCASSLWGTVNTEAFFGQGTRLTVV.

V is TRBV7-8 and J is TRBJ2-2; 8 bases are shared with TRBD1. The CDR3 spans 16 residues. J lost 6 bases, V lost 2 bases, and 8 bases had no gene match. CDR1 and CDR2 from the germline V gene are SGHVS and FQNEAQ. CDR3 nucleotides: TGTGCCAGCAGCTTAATCGGCAGGGGGCGCGCCGGGGAGCTGTTTTTT. This codes for CASSLIGRGRAGELFF.

V is TRBV6-5 and J is TRBJ2-1; 9 bases align to TRBD2. Trimming removed 2 bases from V and 10 bases from J; junction bases left unmatched: 12. CDR3 length: 16 amino acids. Germline V gene lookup returns CDR1 MNHEY and CDR2 SVGAGI. This chain's CDR3 is CASSYDGGGAMGEQFF. DNA for the CDR3: TGTGCCAGCAGTTACGATGGCGGGGGGGCCATGGGCGAGCAGTTCTTC.

This clone came up once. The gene calls are TRBV6-1 and TRBJ1-2, with 7 bases identical to TRBD1. The CDR3 covers 14 residues. V shed 6 bases and J 4 bases; nucleotides not matched to a gene: 8. The germline gives CDR1 MNHNS, CDR2 SASEGT. For the CDR3, the DNA is TGTGCCAGCAGACTAACCGGACAGGCCTATGGCTACACCTTC. Translation: CASRLTGQAYGYTF.

The chain is built from TRBV9 and TRBJ1-2; the D is unclear. From germline, CDR1 is SGDLS and CDR2 YYNGEE. V was trimmed by 0 bases and J by 0 bases, leaving 9 bases between them. CDR3 length equals 15 residues. CDR3 bases: TGTGCCAGCAGCGTAGTGGGAGACGCTAACTATGGCTACACCTTC. Translating gives CASSVVGDANYGYTF.

CDR3 amino acids: CASSSFSGTGAHEQYF. The CDR3 nucleotides read TGCGCCAGCAGCTCATTTTCCGGGACTGGAGCTCACGAGCAGTACTTC. This sequence joins TRBV4-1 and TRBJ2-7, with a possible D match to TRBD2 (6 bases). The CDR3 spans 16 residues. V was clipped by 5 bases and J by 5 bases, with 22 bases between them. Germline values: CDR1 MGHRA, CDR2 YSYEKL.

The V and J genes are TRBV13 and TRBJ1-2; TRBD1 matches 9 bases. With 7 bases clipped from V and 1 base from J, the junction kept 16 bases outside the gene matches. Germline V gene data show CDR1 as PRHDT and CDR2 as FYEKMQ (reference sequence). CDR3 length: 18 residues. CDR3 sequence reads: CASTVDLGQGPFNYGYTF. The CDR3 DNA sequence: TGTGCCAGCACCGTTGATTTAGGACAGGGGCCCTTTAACTATGGCTACACCTTC.

This chain connects TRBV29-1 to TRBJ1-5; D is possibly TRBD1 (6 bases). Germline CDR1 is SQVTM and CDR2 is ANQGSEA. The CDR3 length is 15 residues. V was shortened by 4 bases and J by 6 bases, with 19 bases between the two germline ends. The CDR3 here is CSVASLAGAGQPQHF. In nucleotides, the CDR3 is TGCAGCGTTGCTTCCTTGGCAGGGGCAGGTCAGCCCCAGCATTTT.

V is TRBV7-6 and J is TRBJ1-1, with TRBD1 as a possible D gene (6 bases). The CDR3 consists of 14 residues. Germline loops: CDR1 SGHVS, CDR2 FNYEAQ. Deletions cut 1 base from V and 8 bases from J, with 14 bases between. CDR3 protein: CASSLGNTGTEAFF. In DNA, the CDR3 is TGTGCCAGCAGCTTAGGGAATACCGGGACAGAAGCTTTCTTT.

The V call is TRBV10-3, the J call TRBJ1-4; the D is unclear. Per the germline V gene, CDR1 is ENHRY and CDR2 is SYGVKD. CDR3 length: 13 residues. V was clipped by 8 bases and J by 0 bases, with 7 bases between them. CDR3: CAIGQATNEKLFF. CDR3 nucleotide sequence: TGTGCCATCGGGCAGGCAACTAATGAAAAACTGTTTTTT.

This clone has a handful of counts. This chain joins TRBV4-1 and TRBJ2-5; D possibly corresponds to TRBD2 (5 bases). CDR3 length: 13 residues. Germline CDR1 is MGHRA and CDR2 is YSYEKL. The V end lost 4 bases, the J end lost 9 bases, and 15 bases lay between the germline ends. CDR3: CASSLAGGQAQYF. CDR3 bases: TGCGCCAGCAGCCTCGCTGGAGGCCAAGCCCAGTACTTC.

The chain is built from TRBV3-1 (or the pseudogene TRBV3-2) and TRBJ1-1; 8 positions agree with TRBD1. CDR1 LGHDT and CDR2 YNNKEL come from the germline V gene (reference sequence). After removal of 3 bases from V and 1 base from J, the junction contained 1 base not matched to a gene. The CDR3 has 14 amino acids. CDR3 residues: CASSQGQANTEAFF. As DNA, the CDR3 is TGTGCCAGCAGCCAGGGACAGGCGAACACTGAAGCTTTCTTT.

The chain is built from TRBV2 and TRBJ1-3, with 9 positions matching TRBD1. V lost 3 bases, J lost 2 bases, and 8 bases stayed unmatched. This CDR3 contains 17 residues. Germline V lookup: CDR1 SNHLY, CDR2 FYNNEI. The CDR3 DNA reads as TGTGCCAGCAGTGAGACCGGGACAGGGATGACTGGAAACACCATATATTTT. This translates into CASSETGTGMTGNTIYF.

This clone was recorded only once. The rearrangement uses TRBV3-1 (or the pseudogene TRBV3-2) and TRBJ1-1; D ambiguous. The germline V and J ends were trimmed by 2 bases and 4 bases, with 11 bases remaining between them. CDR3 size: 14 residues. In germline, CDR1 is LGHDT, CDR2 YNNKEL (reference sequence). The CDR3 is CASSQPGAITEAFF. CDR3 bases: TGTGCCAGCAGCCAACCGGGAGCTATCACTGAAGCTTTCTTT.

The chain is built from TRBV5-3 and TRBJ2-3; 7 bases map to TRBD2. TRBV5-3 is classed as an ORF, of uncertain function. The CDR3 length is 17 residues. V lost 4 bases, J lost 3 bases, and 14 bases stayed unmatched. CDR3 in amino acids: CARSAMGGLVMTDTQYF. DNA of the CDR3: TGTGCCAGAAGCGCAATGGGAGGGTTAGTCATGACAGATACGCAGTATTTT.

The gene calls are TRBV2 and TRBJ1-1, with a weak D call TRBD1 (6 bases). CDR1 and CDR2 (germline): SNHLY, FYNNEI. Trimming stripped 8 bases from V and 0 bases from J, with 19 bases between. CDR3 length: 16 amino acids. The CDR3 sequence is CASGGQPPLMNTEAFF. Written as DNA, the CDR3 is TGTGCCAGCGGTGGACAGCCTCCTCTCATGAACACTGAAGCTTTCTTT.

There are a few counts of this clone. The V call is TRBV5-4, the J call TRBJ2-2; D not resolved. The CDR3 loop spans 14 amino acids. Germline V gene data show CDR1 as SGHNT and CDR2 as YYREEE (reference sequence). The V gene lost 0 bases and the J gene lost 1 base, with 4 bases spanning the gap. The CDR3 sequence is CASSLAGNTGELFF. In DNA, the CDR3 is TGTGCCAGCAGCTTGGCAGGGAACACCGGGGAGCTGTTTTTT. Based on the CDR3 plus reference TRBV5-4 and TRBJ2-2, the full variable domain is ETGVTQSPTHLIKTRGQQVTLRCSSQSGHNTVSWYQQALGQGPQFIFQYYREEENGRGNFPPRFSGLQFPNYSSELNVNALELDDSALYLCASSLAGNTGELFFGEGSRLTVL.

This chain joins TRBV18 and TRBJ1-1, with D maybe TRBD1 (5 bases). Per germline, CDR1 KGHSH and CDR2 LQKENI. Trimming left V 3 bases short and J 6 bases short, with 8 bases between. The CDR3 is made up of 12 amino acids. The chain's CDR3 is CASSPSRAEAFF. CDR3 nucleotides: TGTGCCAGCTCACCTTCCAGGGCTGAAGCTTTCTTT.

The CDR3 here is CASSQDRFYSPLHF. The CDR3 DNA sequence: TGTGCCAGCAGCCAGGACAGGTTTTATTCACCCCTCCACTTT. The rearrangement links TRBV7-2 to TRBJ1-6, with 7 bases aligning to TRBD1. Per germline, CDR1 SGHTA and CDR2 FQGNSA. This CDR3 has 14 amino acids. J gave up 8 bases and V 5 bases, and 6 bases lay outside the gene matches.

The genes are TRBV5-4 and TRBJ1-1, with 10 positions matching TRBD1. The V and J ends lost 2 bases and 11 bases, in that order; junction bases with no gene match: 6. In germline, CDR1 is SGHNT, CDR2 YYREEE (reference sequence). The CDR3 consists of 13 residues. CDR3 sequence reads: CASSFDRGREAFF. As DNA, the CDR3 is TGTGCCAGCAGCTTCGACAGGGGGCGAGAGGCTTTCTTT.